Included here is one T cell receptor (beta chain) sequence, with context. Methods used by the authors: From reference gene primer amplification, estimates of nucleated cell counts were derived. The protocol was immunoSEQ multiplex PCR, while the TCRdb copy is restricted to in-frame clones and leaves out a portion. V, J and clone size derive from that table, while D and trimming were established from the DNA sequence. This table has 200,000 or so clones, roughly 84% appearing once. A Seattle source enrolled patients during active infection and followed them longitudinally. This entry belongs to a study of blood T cell repertoires in COVID-19. Looking at the study overall: Samples of COVID-19 (acute and convalescent) were obtained from the United States, Italy and Spain.

CDR1 GTSNPN and CDR2 SVGIG come from the germline V gene (reference sequence). V lost 2 bases to trimming and J lost 3 bases; unmatched junction nucleotides: 3. This CDR3 comprises 15 residues. This TCR derives from a man aged 50-59 years with COVID-19, enrolled during active disease. The sample was peripheral blood. V usage is TRBV30 and J usage is TRBJ2-3; 12 bases map to TRBD1. As DNA, the CDR3 is TGTGCCTGGAGTCCGGGACAGGGGGCAACAGATACGCAGTATTTT. Translating it yields CAWSPGQGATDTQYF.